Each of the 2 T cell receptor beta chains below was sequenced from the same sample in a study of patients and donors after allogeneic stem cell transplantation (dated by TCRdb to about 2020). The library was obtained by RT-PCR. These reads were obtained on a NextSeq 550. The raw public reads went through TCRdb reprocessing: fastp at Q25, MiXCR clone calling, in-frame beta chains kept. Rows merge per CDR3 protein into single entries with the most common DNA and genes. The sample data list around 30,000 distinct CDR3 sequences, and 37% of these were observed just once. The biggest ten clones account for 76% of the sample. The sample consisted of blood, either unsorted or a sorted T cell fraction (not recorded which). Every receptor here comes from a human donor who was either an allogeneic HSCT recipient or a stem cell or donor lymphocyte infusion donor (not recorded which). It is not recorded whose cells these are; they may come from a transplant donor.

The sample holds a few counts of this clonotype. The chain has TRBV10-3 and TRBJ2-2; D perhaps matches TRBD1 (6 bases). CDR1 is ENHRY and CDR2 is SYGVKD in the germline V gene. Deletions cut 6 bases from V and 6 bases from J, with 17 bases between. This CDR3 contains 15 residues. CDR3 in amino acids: CAISPPPTGSGELFF. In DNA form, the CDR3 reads TGTGCCATCAGCCCGCCTCCGACAGGATCCGGGGAGCTGTTTTTT.

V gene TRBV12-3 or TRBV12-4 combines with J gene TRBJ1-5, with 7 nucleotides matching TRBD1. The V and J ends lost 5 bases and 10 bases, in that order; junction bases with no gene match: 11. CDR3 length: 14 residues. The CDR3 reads CASSPIDRARPQHF. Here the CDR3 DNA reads TGTGCCAGCAGTCCCATCGACAGGGCTAGACCCCAGCATTTT.